The 16 T cell receptor beta chains below were found in one sample sequenced in a study of CD8+CD57+ T cells in acquired aplastic anemia. TCR beta VDJ and CDR3 profiling used genomic DNA as template. TCRdb reanalysed the reads using MiXCR and keeps one entry per CDR3 protein. The sample has some 140,000 distinct CDR3 sequences, about 50% seen once. Patients chosen for sequencing had shown CD8+CD57+ cell expansion by flow cytometry. Sequencing input: sorted CD4+, CD8+, or CD8+CD57+ T cells (not recorded which) from PBMCs. Receptors originate from a human donor with aplastic anemia.

This clonotype was seen many times. This chain links TRBV24-1 with TRBJ1-5, with TRBD1 matching 8 bases. V dropped 2 bases and J dropped 5; count of bases not matched to a gene: 10. The CDR3 length is 17 residues. Germline V gene lookup returns CDR1 KGHDR and CDR2 SFDVKD. Here the CDR3 DNA reads TGTGCCACCAGTGATTCAGGACAGGGAGTAATAGATCAGCCCCAGCATTTT. Its translation: CATSDSGQGVIDQPQHF.

This clonotype was detected many times. The chain carries TRBV5-4 and TRBJ2-1; D is uncertain. Germline V gives CDR1 SGHNT, CDR2 YYREEE (reference sequence). V gave up 2 bases and J gave up 6 bases, with 6 bases separating them. This CDR3 contains 12 residues. The CDR3 DNA sequence: TGTGCCAGCAGCTTTACTTTCAATGAGCAGTTCTTC. It is translated as CASSFTFNEQFF.

In this sample, this clonotype turned up a few times. The chain couples TRBV6-1 to TRBJ1-1, with 10 nucleotides matching TRBD1. V dropped 6 bases and J dropped 4; count of bases not matched to a gene: 5. The CDR3 sequence is 14 residues long. In germline, CDR1 is MNHNS, CDR2 SASEGT. Here the CDR3 DNA reads TGTGCCAGCAGCCGGGACAGGGGATTCACTGAAGCTTTCTTT. Translating gives CASSRDRGFTEAFF.

The V call is TRBV11-1, the J call TRBJ2-1; 7 positions match TRBD1. The CDR3 sequence is 16 residues long. J was trimmed by 0 bases and V by 4 bases; bases with no gene match: 6. Germline CDR1 and CDR2: SGHAT and FQDESV (reference sequence). The CDR3 loop reads CASSSAWDSSYNEQFF. CDR3 DNA: TGTGCCAGCAGCTCGGCGTGGGACAGCTCCTACAATGAGCAGTTCTTC.

The chain has TRBV6-4 and TRBJ2-2; TRBD2 agrees at 13 bases. Germline V gene data show CDR1 as MRHNA and CDR2 as SNTAGT. The CDR3 is 15 amino acids. V trimming: 5 bases; J trimming: 4 bases; junction bases outside the gene matches: 1. The CDR3, as DNA: TGTGCCAGCAGTCGGACTAGCGGGGGCACCGGGGAGCTGTTTTTT. This codes for CASSRTSGGTGELFF.

This clonotype was detected ten times or more. The V call is TRBV20-1, the J call TRBJ2-3; 12 bases fit TRBD2. Germline CDR1 is DFQATT and CDR2 is SNEGSKA (reference sequence). The length of the CDR3 is 16 residues. After removal of 0 bases from V and 3 bases from J, the junction contained 4 bases not matched to a gene. In DNA, the CDR3 is TGCAGTGCTAGAGAGGCTAGCGGGGGGGCGACAGATACGCAGTATTTT. Protein product: CSAREASGGATDTQYF.

The chain combines TRBV5-4 with TRBJ2-5; 11 nucleotides match TRBD2. The CDR3 spans 16 residues. Germline V CDR1 and CDR2: SGHNT, YYREEE (reference sequence). V shed 0 bases, J shed 4 bases, and the junction held 5 bases outside the gene matches. DNA of the CDR3: TGTGCCAGCAGCTTGGGGTCTAGCGGGGGGAGAGAGACCCAGTACTTC. It is translated as CASSLGSSGGRETQYF.

This clonotype was recorded at least ten times. The chain joins TRBV5-5 to TRBJ2-6; TRBD2 might be the D (7 bases). This CDR3 is built from 14 residues. V dropped 0 bases and J dropped 11 bases, with 12 bases sitting between them. Per germline, CDR1 SGHKS and CDR2 YYEKEE (reference sequence). The CDR3 reads CASSLDVGGDVLTF. The CDR3 coding sequence is TGTGCCAGCAGCTTGGATGTAGGGGGGGACGTCCTGACTTTC.

This chain links TRBV15 with TRBJ2-3, with 10 bases matching TRBD2. CDR1 and CDR2 (germline): LNHNV, YYDKDF (reference sequence). V shed 1 base, J shed 6 bases, and the junction held 10 bases outside the gene matches. This CDR3 is 17 amino acids long. CDR3 amino acids: CATSRGESSGGADTQYF. For the CDR3, the DNA is TGTGCCACCAGCAGAGGAGAGTCAAGCGGGGGGGCGGATACGCAGTATTTT.

This sequence joins TRBV7-6 and TRBJ2-2; unclear D gene. V was pared by 2 bases and J by 7 bases, with 5 bases between. The V gene's germline CDR1 is SGHVS and CDR2 FNYEAQ. The CDR3 runs 12 residues. The CDR3 coding sequence is TGTGCCAGCAGCTTAACGTTCGGGGAGCTGTTTTTT. It codes for CASSLTFGELFF.

Written as DNA, the CDR3 is TGTGCCAGCGCGGACAGGGGGGCCAGCAGCCCAGGGGCAGATACGCAGTATTTT. The encoded protein is CASADRGASSPGADTQYF. This chain joins TRBV6-9 and TRBJ2-3, with 10 bases aligning to TRBD1. The CDR3 consists of 18 residues. Germline CDR1 is MNHGY and CDR2 is SVAAGI. J gave up 4 bases and V 8 bases, and 18 bases lay outside the gene matches.

This clonotype was detected only a few times. This may stem from a read error, because a much larger clone lies one nucleotide away. The rearrangement links TRBV20-1 to TRBJ2-7; the match to TRBD1 covers 8 bases. V gave up 6 bases and J gave up 1 base; unmatched junction bases: 8. The CDR3 covers 14 residues. CDR1 is DFQATT and CDR2 is SNEGSKA in the germline V gene (reference sequence). The DNA for the CDR3 is TGCAGTGCGCGGGACAGGAGCGTTTCCTACGAGCAGTACTTC. This encodes CSARDRSVSYEQYF.

This clonotype rates as medium-sized (0.01 to 0.1%). The V gene is TRBV4-3, the J gene TRBJ2-1; D is unresolved. This CDR3 is built from 13 residues. Looked up from germline, CDR1 is LGHNA and CDR2 is YSLEER. V dropped 3 bases and J dropped 3 bases, with 6 bases sitting between them. Written as DNA, the CDR3 is TGCGCCAGCAGCCACCTAGACTACAATGAGCAGTTCTTC. Translation: CASSHLDYNEQFF.

With respect to this clonotype: One base away lies a much larger clone, so this may be a sequencing read error. The chain has TRBV10-3 and TRBJ2-7, with TRBD2 identical over 8 bases. Trimming cost V 2 bases and J 7 bases; bases outside gene matches: 7. Germline V gene lookup returns CDR1 ENHRY and CDR2 SYGVKD. The CDR3 has 14 residues. CDR3 amino acids: CAISEPIGGREQYF. The CDR3 DNA follows: TGTGCCATCAGTGAGCCGATAGGCGGGAGGGAGCAGTACTTC.

The chain recombines TRBV5-6 with TRBJ1-1; D gene uncertain. Germline V lookup: CDR1 SGHDT, CDR2 YYEEEE. Trimming pared 0 bases from V and 2 bases from J, leaving 14 bases between. The CDR3 consists of 16 residues. The CDR3 nucleotides are TGTGCCAGCAGCTTGGCGCTGACCCCTCAAAACACTGAAGCTTTCTTT. This codes for CASSLALTPQNTEAFF.

This clonotype was seen repeatedly, ten times or more. The CDR3 bases are TGCGCCAGCAGCCAAGATGGAAGAATCCGGGGTTCAGAGACCCAGTACTTC. It translates to CASSQDGRIRGSETQYF. This chain links TRBV4-3 with TRBJ2-5; possibly TRBD2 for D (5 bases). The length of the CDR3 is 17 residues. Trimming cost V 0 bases and J 4 bases, with 18 bases left between them. Germline V lookup: CDR1 LGHNA, CDR2 YSLEER.